The 8 T cell receptor beta chains below were found in one sample sequenced in a study of T cell responses to AZD1222 COVID-19 vaccine. Clones were read by immunoSEQ multiplex PCR, and TCRdb kept only the in-frame ones, dropping some. Of some 120,000 clones detected, roughly nine tenths appear once; the ten largest clones hold 4.2%. The starting material was peripheral blood, obtained on day 0 of AZD1222 vaccination. Receptors originate from an adult in good health.

J is TRBJ2-5 and V is TRBV12-3 or TRBV12-4; perhaps TRBD1 as D (5 bases). The V and J ends lost 7 bases and 5 bases respectively, with 14 bases between them. This CDR3 spans 13 amino acids. CDR3: CASTRLGLETQYF. The CDR3 region has the DNA TGTGCCAGCACAAGACTGGGGCTGGAGACCCAGTACTTC.

The rearrangement joins TRBV23-1 to TRBJ1-2; no reliable D call. TRBV23-1 counts as an open reading frame of uncertain function. The CDR3 is made up of 15 amino acids. V was shortened by 0 bases and J by 0 bases, with 8 bases between the two germline ends. DNA of the CDR3: TGCGCCAGCAGTCAATCGGAACGGACTAACTATGGCTACACCTTC. As protein: CASSQSERTNYGYTF.

V usage is TRBV19 and J usage is TRBJ1-1; perhaps TRBD1 as D (5 bases). The CDR3 is 13 amino acids. Trimming took 7 bases from V and 2 from J, leaving 11 bases between them. Germline V gene lookup returns CDR1 LNHDA and CDR2 SQIVND (reference sequence). The CDR3 nucleotides read TGTGCCAGTAATGTAAGGGGAAACACTGAAGCTTTCTTT. The encoded protein is CASNVRGNTEAFF.

The chain is built from TRBV7-9 and TRBJ2-3, with 11 bases fitting TRBD2. The junction had 16 bases not matched to a gene; V was cut back by 4 bases and J by 4 bases. Germline V gene sequence: CDR1 SEHNR, CDR2 FQNEAQ (reference sequence). This CDR3 has 19 amino acids. Here the CDR3 reads CASSWQFRTSGLGPDTQYF. The CDR3 DNA reads as TGTGCCAGCAGCTGGCAATTTAGGACTAGCGGGTTGGGCCCAGATACGCAGTATTTT.

This rearrangement joins TRBV18 to TRBJ2-1; TRBD2 agrees at 14 bases. The CDR3 is made up of 15 amino acids. Trimming at V came to 4 bases and at J to 6 bases, leaving 2 bases not matched to a gene. The V gene's germline CDR1 is KGHSH and CDR2 LQKENI. The CDR3 DNA sequence: TGTGCCAGCTCACAAGGGACTAGCGGGAGCAATGAGCAGTTCTTC. This gives the protein CASSQGTSGSNEQFF.

The genes are TRBV27 and TRBJ1-6; D remains unclear. Per germline, CDR1 MNHEY and CDR2 SMNVEV (reference sequence). Trimming took off 8 bases at V and 4 bases at J, with 6 bases between the two ends. The CDR3 sequence is 12 residues long. CDR3 coding DNA: TGTGCCAGCGGTGTATATAATTCACCCCTCCACTTT. Encoded protein: CASGVYNSPLHF.

V usage is TRBV2 and J usage is TRBJ1-2; tentatively, D is TRBD1 (6 bases). The CDR3 has 13 residues. The ends were cut back, 6 bases at V and 3 bases at J, with 11 bases in the middle. Germline V gene sequence: CDR1 SNHLY, CDR2 FYNNEI. The CDR3 region is CASRGGYDYGYTF. CDR3 in DNA: TGTGCCAGCAGAGGGGGTTATGACTATGGCTACACCTTC.

The chain combines TRBV7-9 with TRBJ1-1; no reliable D call. This CDR3 has 14 amino acids. In germline, CDR1 is SEHNR, CDR2 FQNEAQ (reference sequence). V was cut by 1 base and J by 8 bases, with 14 bases left in between. CDR3 loop: CASSLDRWDQEAFF. DNA of the CDR3: TGTGCCAGCAGCTTAGATAGGTGGGATCAAGAAGCTTTCTTT.